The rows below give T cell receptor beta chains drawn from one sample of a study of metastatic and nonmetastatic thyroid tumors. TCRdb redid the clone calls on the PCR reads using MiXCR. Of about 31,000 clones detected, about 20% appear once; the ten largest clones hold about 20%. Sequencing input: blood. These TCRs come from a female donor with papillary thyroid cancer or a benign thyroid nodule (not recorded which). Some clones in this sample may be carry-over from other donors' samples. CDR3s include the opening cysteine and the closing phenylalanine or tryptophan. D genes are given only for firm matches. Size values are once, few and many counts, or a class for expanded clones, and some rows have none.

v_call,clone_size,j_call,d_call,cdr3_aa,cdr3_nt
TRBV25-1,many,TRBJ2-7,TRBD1,CASSEGGQVAWEQYF,TGTGCCAGCAGTGAAGGGGGACAGGTGGCTTGGGAGCAGTACTTC
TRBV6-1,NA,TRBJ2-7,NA,CASSEAYEQYF,TGTGCCAGCAGTGAAGCTTACGAGCAGTACTTC
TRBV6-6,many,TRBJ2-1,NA,CASHYGGPMSSYNEQFF,TGTGCCAGCCACTATGGGGGGCCAATGAGCTCCTACAATGAGCAGTTCTTC
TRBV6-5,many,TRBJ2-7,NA,CASSYGYQGYEQYF,TGTGCCAGCAGTTACGGATATCAGGGTTACGAGCAGTACTTC
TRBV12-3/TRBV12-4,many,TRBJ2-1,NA,CASSLPLGTNNEQFF,TGTGCCAGCAGTCTCCCCCTCGGAACCAACAATGAGCAGTTCTTC
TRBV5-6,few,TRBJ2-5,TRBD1,CASSLGQFQETQYF,TGTGCCAGCAGCCTGGGACAGTTCCAAGAGACCCAGTACTTC
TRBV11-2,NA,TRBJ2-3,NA,CASSSGLTHSSTDTQYF,TGTGCCAGCAGCTCAGGACTCACTCATTCGAGCACAGATACGCAGTATTTT
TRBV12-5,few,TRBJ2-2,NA,CASTTGSNTGELFF,TGTGCTAGCACAACAGGGAGTAACACCGGGGAGCTGTTTTTT
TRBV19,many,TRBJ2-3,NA,CASNHLHAQNTDTQYF,TGTGCCAGTAACCACCTTCATGCTCAGAACACAGATACGCAGTATTTT
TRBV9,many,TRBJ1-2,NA,CASSVDEFQDGYTF,TGTGCCAGCAGCGTAGATGAGTTCCAGGATGGCTACACCTTC
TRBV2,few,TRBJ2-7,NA,CASSPQSYEQYF,TGTGCCAGCAGCCCCCAGAGTTACGAGCAGTACTTC
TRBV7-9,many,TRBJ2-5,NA,CASSLGVAKTETQYF,TGTGCCAGCAGCTTAGGGGTGGCGAAGACAGAGACCCAGTACTTC
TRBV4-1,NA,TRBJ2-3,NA,CASSHTGLARTDTQYF,TGCGCCAGCAGCCACACGGGACTCGCCCGCACAGATACGCAGTATTTT
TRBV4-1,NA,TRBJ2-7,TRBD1,CASSPGQGNSYEQYF,TGCGCCAGCAGCCCCGGACAGGGCAATTCCTACGAGCAGTACTTC
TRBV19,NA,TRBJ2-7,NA,CASSIGGVSDEQYF,TGTGCCAGTAGTATAGGTGGGGTATCCGACGAGCAGTACTTC
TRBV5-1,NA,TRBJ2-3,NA,CASSLGGTDTQYF,TGCGCCAGCAGCTTGGGCGGGACAGATACGCAGTATTTT
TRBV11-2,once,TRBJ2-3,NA,CASSLDPAATSTDTQYF,TGTGCCAGCAGCTTAGATCCGGCAGCCACTAGCACAGATACGCAGTATTTT
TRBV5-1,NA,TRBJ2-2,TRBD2,CASSLAGGSGELFF,TGCGCCAGCAGCTTGGCCGGGGGGTCCGGGGAGCTGTTTTTT
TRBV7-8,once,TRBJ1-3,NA,CASSPRWGLTSGNTIYF,TGTGCCAGCAGCCCGAGATGGGGCCTCACTTCTGGAAACACCATATATTTT
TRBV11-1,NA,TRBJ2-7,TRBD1,CASSPKGQGDSYEQYF,TGTGCCAGCAGCCCGAAGGGACAGGGTGACTCCTACGAGCAGTACTTC
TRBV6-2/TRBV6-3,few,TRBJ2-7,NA,CASNLARFYEQYF,TGTGCCAGCAATCTAGCTCGATTCTACGAGCAGTACTTC
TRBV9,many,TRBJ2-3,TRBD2,CASSTSSGVTDTQYF,TGTGCCAGCAGCACCTCTAGCGGGGTCACAGATACGCAGTATTTT
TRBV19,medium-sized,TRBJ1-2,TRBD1,CASITGGGYGYTF,TGTGCCAGTATTACAGGGGGCGGCTATGGCTACACCTTC
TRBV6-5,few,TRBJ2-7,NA,CASSYGSTLSYEQYF,TGTGCCAGCAGTTACGGTTCAACCTTGTCCTACGAGCAGTACTTC
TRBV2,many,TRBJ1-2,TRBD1,CASSVASDRGPF,TGTGCCAGCAGTGTTGCATCCGACAGGGGGCCATTC
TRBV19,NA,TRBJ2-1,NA,CASSIGSSGWYNEQFF,TGTGCCAGTAGTATAGGGTCCAGCGGGTGGTACAATGAGCAGTTCTTC
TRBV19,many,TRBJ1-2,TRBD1,CASTPGQGGYGYTF,TGTGCCAGTACCCCAGGACAGGGTGGGTATGGCTACACCTTC
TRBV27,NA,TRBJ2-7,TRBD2,CASSLLSLRPGGTYEQYF,TGTGCCAGCAGTTTGCTGAGTTTGCGGCCGGGGGGGACCTACGAGCAGTACTTC
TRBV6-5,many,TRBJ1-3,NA,CASSFGNTIYF,TGTGCCAGCAGTTTCGGAAACACCATATATTTT
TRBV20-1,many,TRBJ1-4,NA,CAGGAVATNEKLFF,TGCGCGGGAGGGGCCGTTGCAACTAATGAAAAACTGTTTTTT
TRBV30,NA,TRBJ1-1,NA,CAWGQLNTEAFF,TGTGCCTGGGGACAGTTGAACACTGAAGCTTTCTTT
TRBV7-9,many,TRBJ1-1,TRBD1,CASRPTGGDGEAFF,TGTGCCAGCAGGCCTACAGGGGGCGACGGGGAAGCTTTCTTT
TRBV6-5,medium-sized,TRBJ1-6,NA,CASSYSGQDNSPLHF,TGTGCCAGCAGTTACTCCGGACAAGATAATTCACCCCTCCACTTT
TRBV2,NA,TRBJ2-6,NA,CASSTDRNRAGANVLTF,TGTGCCAGCAGTACGGACAGAAATCGCGCTGGGGCCAACGTCCTGACTTTC
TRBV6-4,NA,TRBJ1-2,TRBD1,CASSSPQGASNYGYTF,TGTGCCAGCAGTTCGCCACAGGGGGCGTCCAACTATGGCTACACCTTC
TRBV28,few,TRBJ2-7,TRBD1,CASSFWQGAYEQYF,TGTGCCAGCAGTTTCTGGCAGGGGGCTTACGAGCAGTACTTC
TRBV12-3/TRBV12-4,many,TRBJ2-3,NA,CASGFTDTQYF,TGTGCCAGCGGCTTCACAGATACGCAGTATTTT
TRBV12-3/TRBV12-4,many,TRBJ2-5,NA,CASSLEETQYF,TGTGCCAGCAGTTTAGAGGAGACCCAGTACTTC
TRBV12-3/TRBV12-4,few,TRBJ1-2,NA,CASSEQLANYGYTF,TGTGCCAGCAGTGAGCAGTTAGCTAACTATGGCTACACCTTC
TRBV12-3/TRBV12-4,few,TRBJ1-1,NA,CASTILTGQDTEAFF,TGTGCCAGCACCATTCTCACAGGGCAGGACACTGAAGCTTTCTTT
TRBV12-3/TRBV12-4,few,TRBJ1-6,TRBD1,CASSDREGNSPLHF,TGTGCCAGCAGTGACAGGGAGGGGAATTCACCCCTCCACTTT
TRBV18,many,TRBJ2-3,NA,CASSLGSTSDTQYF,TGTGCCAGCTCACTGGGTAGCACCTCAGATACGCAGTATTTT
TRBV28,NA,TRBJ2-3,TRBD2,CASSSTREQLAGLTDTQYF,TGTGCCAGCAGTTCAACCCGGGAACAACTAGCGGGGCTCACAGATACGCAGTATTTT
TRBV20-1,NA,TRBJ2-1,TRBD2,CSAREFGLAGYNEQFF,TGCAGTGCTAGAGAATTCGGACTAGCGGGATACAATGAGCAGTTCTTC
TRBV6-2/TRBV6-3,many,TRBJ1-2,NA,CASRRRNNYGYTF,TGTGCCAGCCGCCGTAGGAATAACTATGGCTACACCTTC
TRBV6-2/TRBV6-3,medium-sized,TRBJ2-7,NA,CASSRGTFYEQYF,TGTGCCAGCAGCCGTGGGACATTCTACGAGCAGTACTTC
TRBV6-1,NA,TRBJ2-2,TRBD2,CASSEMVSSGSVGELFF,TGTGCCAGCAGTGAAATGGTCTCTAGCGGGAGTGTCGGGGAGCTGTTTTTT
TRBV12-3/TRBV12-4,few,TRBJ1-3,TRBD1,CASSLGQGAGNTIYF,TGTGCCAGCAGTTTAGGGCAGGGGGCTGGAAACACCATATATTTT
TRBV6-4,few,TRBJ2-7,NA,CASNGWQSYEQYF,TGTGCCAGCAACGGGTGGCAGTCCTACGAGCAGTACTTC
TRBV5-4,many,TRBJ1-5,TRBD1,CASSSSSAYRGGNQPQHF,TGTGCCAGCAGCTCGTCAAGCGCCTACAGGGGTGGCAATCAGCCCCAGCATTTT
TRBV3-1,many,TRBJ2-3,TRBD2,CASSPRGGDTLFRDTQYF,TGTGCCAGCAGCCCCCGTGGGGGGGATACCCTTTTTCGAGATACGCAGTATTTT
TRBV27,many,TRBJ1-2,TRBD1,CASSPRTGHYGYTF,TGTGCCAGCAGTCCTCGGACAGGGCACTATGGCTACACCTTC
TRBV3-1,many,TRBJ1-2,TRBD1,CASSQGWTGNIHGYTF,TGTGCCAGCAGCCAAGGTTGGACAGGGAATATTCATGGCTACACCTTC
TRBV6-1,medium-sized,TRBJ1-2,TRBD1,CASTFVVGTDGYTF,TGTGCCAGCACCTTCGTAGTCGGGACAGATGGCTACACCTTC